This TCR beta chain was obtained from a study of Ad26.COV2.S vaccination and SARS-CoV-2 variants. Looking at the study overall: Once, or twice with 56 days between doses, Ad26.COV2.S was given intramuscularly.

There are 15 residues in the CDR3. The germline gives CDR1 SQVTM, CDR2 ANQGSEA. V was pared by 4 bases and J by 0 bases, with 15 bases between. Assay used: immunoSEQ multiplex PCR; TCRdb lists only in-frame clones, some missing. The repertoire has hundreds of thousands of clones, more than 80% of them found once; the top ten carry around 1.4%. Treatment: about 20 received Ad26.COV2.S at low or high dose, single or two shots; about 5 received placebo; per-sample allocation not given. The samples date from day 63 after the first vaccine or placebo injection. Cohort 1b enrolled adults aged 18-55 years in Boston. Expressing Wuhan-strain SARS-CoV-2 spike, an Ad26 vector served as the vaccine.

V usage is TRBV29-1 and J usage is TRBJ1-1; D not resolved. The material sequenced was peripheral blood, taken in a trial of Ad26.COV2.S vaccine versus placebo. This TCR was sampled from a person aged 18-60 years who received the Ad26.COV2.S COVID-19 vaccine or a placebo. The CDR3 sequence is CSVAEALLMNTEAFF. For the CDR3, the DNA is TGCAGCGTTGCGGAGGCCCTCTTAATGAACACTGAAGCTTTCTTT.